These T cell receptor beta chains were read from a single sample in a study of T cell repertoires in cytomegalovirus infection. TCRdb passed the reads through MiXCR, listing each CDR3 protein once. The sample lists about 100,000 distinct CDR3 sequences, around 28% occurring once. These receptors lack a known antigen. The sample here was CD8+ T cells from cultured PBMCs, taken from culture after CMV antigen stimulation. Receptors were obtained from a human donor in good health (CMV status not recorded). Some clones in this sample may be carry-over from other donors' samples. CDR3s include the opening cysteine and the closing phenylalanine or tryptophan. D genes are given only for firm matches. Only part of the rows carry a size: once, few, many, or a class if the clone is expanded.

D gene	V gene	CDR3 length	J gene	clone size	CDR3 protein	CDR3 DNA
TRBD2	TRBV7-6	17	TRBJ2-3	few	CASSLEGTSVMPDTQYF	TGTGCCAGCAGCTTAGAGGGGACTAGCGTAATGCCAGATACGCAGTATTTT
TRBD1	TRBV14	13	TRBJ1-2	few	CASSQGQYYGYTF	TGTGCCAGCAGCCAGGGACAGTACTATGGCTACACCTTC
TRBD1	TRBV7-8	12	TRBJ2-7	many	CASSRTGLEQYF	TGTGCCAGCAGCCGGACAGGTCTCGAGCAGTACTTC
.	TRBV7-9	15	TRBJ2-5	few	CASSLQPILQETQYF	TGTGCCAGCAGCTTACAACCGATCCTCCAAGAGACCCAGTACTTC
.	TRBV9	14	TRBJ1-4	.	CASSPRPGNEKLFF	TGTGCCAGCAGCCCCCGGCCGGGCAATGAAAAACTGTTTTTT
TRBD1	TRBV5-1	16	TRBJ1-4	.	CASSFEGAGGNEKLFF	TGCGCCAGCAGCTTCGAGGGGGCCGGCGGTAATGAAAAACTGTTTTTT
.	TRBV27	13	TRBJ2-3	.	CASSLWVTDTQYF	TGTGCCAGCAGTTTATGGGTCACAGATACGCAGTATTTT
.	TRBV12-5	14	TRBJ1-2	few	CASGLSGPNYGYTF	TGTGCTAGTGGTTTATCAGGACCTAACTATGGCTACACCTTC
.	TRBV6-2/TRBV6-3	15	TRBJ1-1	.	CASSEWTVMNTEAFF	TGTGCCAGCAGTGAATGGACAGTAATGAACACTGAAGCTTTCTTT
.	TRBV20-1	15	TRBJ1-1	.	CSAMGDAGGGTEAFF	TGCAGTGCCATGGGGGATGCAGGCGGTGGCACTGAAGCTTTCTTT
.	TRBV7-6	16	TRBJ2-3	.	CASSSPLTGPGDTQYF	TGTGCCAGCAGCTCCCCCTTGACGGGCCCGGGGGATACGCAGTATTTT
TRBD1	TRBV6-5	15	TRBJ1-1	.	CASSYGRTGNTEAFF	TGTGCCAGCAGTTACGGTAGGACAGGGAACACTGAAGCTTTCTTT
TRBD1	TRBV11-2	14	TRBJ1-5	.	CASSQGQGLQPQHF	TGTGCCAGCAGTCAAGGACAGGGTCTTCAGCCCCAGCATTTT
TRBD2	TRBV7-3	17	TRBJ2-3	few	CASSLRRTSGDGDTQYF	TGTGCCAGCAGCTTACGTAGGACTAGCGGGGATGGAGATACGCAGTATTTT
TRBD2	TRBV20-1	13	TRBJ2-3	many	CSAPGGPGDTQYF	TGCAGTGCCCCGGGGGGGCCAGGAGATACGCAGTATTTT
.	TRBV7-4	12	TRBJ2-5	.	CASSFEGETQYF	TGTGCCAGCAGCTTTGAGGGAGAGACCCAGTACTTC
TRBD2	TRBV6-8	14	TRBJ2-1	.	CASSSAGGSREQFF	TGTGCCAGCAGTTCGGCGGGGGGCTCCCGGGAGCAGTTCTTC
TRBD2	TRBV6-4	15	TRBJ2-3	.	CASSEERGSTDTQYF	TGTGCCAGCAGTGAAGAGCGGGGGAGCACAGATACGCAGTATTTT
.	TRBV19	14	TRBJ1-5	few	CASSIAPGRQPQHF	TGTGCCAGTAGTATAGCCCCAGGGCGGCAGCCCCAGCATTTT
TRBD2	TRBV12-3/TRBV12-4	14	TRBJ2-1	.	CASSWLAGDNEQFF	TGTGCCAGCAGTTGGCTAGCGGGGGACAATGAGCAGTTCTTC
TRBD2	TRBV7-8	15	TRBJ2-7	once	CASSLSSGVSYEQYF	TGTGCCAGCAGCTTATCTAGCGGGGTCTCCTACGAGCAGTACTTC
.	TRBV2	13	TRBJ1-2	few	CASRLTGLYGYTF	TGTGCCAGCAGGTTAACAGGGCTCTATGGCTACACCTTC
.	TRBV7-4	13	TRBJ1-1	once	CASSQPGDTEAFF	TGTGCCAGCAGTCAGCCGGGAGACACTGAAGCTTTCTTT
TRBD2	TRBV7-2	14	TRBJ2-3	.	CASSFWTSSDTQYF	TGTGCCAGCAGCTTCTGGACTAGTTCAGATACGCAGTATTTT
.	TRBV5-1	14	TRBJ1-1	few	CASSLEGDKTEAFF	TGCGCCAGCAGCTTGGAGGGAGACAAGACTGAAGCTTTCTTT
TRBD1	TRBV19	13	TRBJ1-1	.	CASSRGSHTEAFF	TGTGCCAGTAGCAGGGGGTCACACACTGAAGCTTTCTTT
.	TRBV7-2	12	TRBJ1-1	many	CASSRDSIQAFF	TGTGCCAGCAGCCGAGACAGTATTCAAGCTTTCTTT
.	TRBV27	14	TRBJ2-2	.	CASSPSTCTGDLFF	TGTGCCAGCAGCCCCTCCACGTGCACCGGGGATCTGTTTTTT
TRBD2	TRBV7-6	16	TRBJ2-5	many	CASSLSGGSFSETQYF	TGTGCCAGCAGCTTAAGCGGGGGTAGCTTCTCAGAGACCCAGTACTTC
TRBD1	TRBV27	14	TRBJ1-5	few	CASKGTGIDQPQHF	TGTGCCAGCAAAGGGACAGGGATCGATCAGCCCCAGCATTTT
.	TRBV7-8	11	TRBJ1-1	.	CASSPLSEAFF	TGTGCCAGCAGCCCTCTTTCTGAAGCTTTCTTT
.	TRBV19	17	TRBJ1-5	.	CASSFPGQRYSNQPQHF	TGTGCCAGTAGTTTTCCAGGACAGCGGTATAGCAATCAGCCCCAGCATTTT
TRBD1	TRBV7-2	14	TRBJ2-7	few	CASSPLGQGRSEDF	TGTGCCAGCAGCCCCCTGGGACAGGGAAGATCGGAAGACTTC
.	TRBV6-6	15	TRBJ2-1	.	CASRLTEFSYNEQFF	TGTGCCAGCAGACTAACCGAGTTTTCCTACAATGAGCAGTTCTTC
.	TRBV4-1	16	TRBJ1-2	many	CASSQELSGVNYGYTF	TGCGCCAGCAGCCAAGAATTATCTGGGGTTAACTATGGCTACACCTTC
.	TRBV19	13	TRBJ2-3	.	CASSILVTDTQYF	TGTGCCAGTAGTATACTGGTCACAGATACGCAGTATTTT
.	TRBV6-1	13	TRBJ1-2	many	CASSETGIYGYTF	TGTGCCAGCAGTGAAACCGGGATCTATGGCTACACCTTC
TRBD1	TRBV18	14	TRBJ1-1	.	CASSSTGEGTEAFF	TGTGCCAGCTCATCGACAGGGGAGGGCACTGAAGCTTTCTTT
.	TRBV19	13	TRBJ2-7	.	CASSIMGGDEQYF	TGTGCCAGTAGTATCATGGGCGGCGACGAGCAGTACTTC